The rows below give T cell receptor beta chains drawn from one sample of a study of T cell responses to AZD1222 COVID-19 vaccine. The protocol was immunoSEQ multiplex PCR, while the TCRdb copy is restricted to in-frame clones and leaves out a portion. The data hold about 77,000 clones, with roughly 90% observed a single time. Material: peripheral blood, obtained 28 days after the second AZD1222 dose. These receptors were taken from an adult who received the AZD1222 COVID-19 vaccine. Each CDR3 is given with its conserved first and last residue. Fields, in order: CDR3 length, clone size, D gene, V gene, J gene, CDR3 DNA, CDR3 protein. The D gene is left open where the match is weak. Part of the rows lack a size; the others show once, few, many or a class for expanded clones.

CDR3 length: 13; clone size: -; D gene: -; V gene: TRBV23-1; J gene: TRBJ2-5; CDR3 DNA: TGCGCCAGCGGGCCGGATTATCAAGAGACCCAGTACTTC; CDR3 protein: CASGPDYQETQYF
CDR3 length: 11; clone size: -; D gene: -; V gene: TRBV5-1; J gene: TRBJ2-3; CDR3 DNA: TGCGCCAGCAGCTTACTAGATACGCAGTATTTT; CDR3 protein: CASSLLDTQYF
CDR3 length: 12; clone size: -; D gene: -; V gene: TRBV2; J gene: TRBJ2-1; CDR3 DNA: TGTGCCAGCACTCCCCCAGACAATGAGCAGTTCTTC; CDR3 protein: CASTPPDNEQFF
CDR3 length: 15; clone size: -; D gene: -; V gene: TRBV25-1; J gene: TRBJ1-1; CDR3 DNA: TGTGCCAGCAGTGAATTAAGACAGATGAACACTGAAGCTTTCTTT; CDR3 protein: CASSELRQMNTEAFF
CDR3 length: 14; clone size: -; D gene: -; V gene: TRBV5-6; J gene: TRBJ1-4; CDR3 DNA: TGTGCCAGCAGCGCTGGGCCTGGAGAGGAAAAACTGTTTTTT; CDR3 protein: CASSAGPGEEKLFF
CDR3 length: 13; clone size: -; D gene: TRBD2; V gene: TRBV14; J gene: TRBJ2-1; CDR3 DNA: TGTGCCAGCAGCCCGACTAGCGGGAGAGTGCAGTTCTTC; CDR3 protein: CASSPTSGRVQFF
CDR3 length: 14; clone size: -; D gene: TRBD1; V gene: TRBV7-2; J gene: TRBJ1-1; CDR3 DNA: TGTGCCAGCAGCTTATCCACAGGGGGCACTGAAGCTTTCTTT; CDR3 protein: CASSLSTGGTEAFF
CDR3 length: 14; clone size: -; D gene: -; V gene: TRBV12-5; J gene: TRBJ1-1; CDR3 DNA: TGTGCTAGTCGGTCTGGCAGTGTTAACACTGAAGCTTTCTTT; CDR3 protein: CASRSGSVNTEAFF
CDR3 length: 15; clone size: -; D gene: TRBD1; V gene: TRBV18; J gene: TRBJ1-2; CDR3 DNA: TGTGCCAGCTCACAAAATGGGGGGACAGCCTATGGCTACACCTTC; CDR3 protein: CASSQNGGTAYGYTF
CDR3 length: 16; clone size: -; D gene: -; V gene: TRBV3-1/TRBV3-2; J gene: TRBJ2-7; CDR3 DNA: TGTGCCAGCAGCCACACAAATTGGGACCCCCGTATCGAGCAGTACTTC; CDR3 protein: CASSHTNWDPRIEQYF
CDR3 length: 14; clone size: once; D gene: TRBD1; V gene: TRBV27; J gene: TRBJ1-2; CDR3 DNA: TGTGCCAGCAGTCCGGGACAGTCGTCATATGGCTACACCTTC; CDR3 protein: CASSPGQSSYGYTF
CDR3 length: 12; clone size: -; D gene: -; V gene: TRBV19; J gene: TRBJ1-2; CDR3 DNA: TGTGCCAGTAGTAGTGGGGGCCATGGCTACACCTTC; CDR3 protein: CASSSGGHGYTF
CDR3 length: 13; clone size: -; D gene: -; V gene: TRBV7-9; J gene: TRBJ2-7; CDR3 DNA: TGTGCCAGCAGCTTTAGAGGTAACTACGAGCAGTACTTC; CDR3 protein: CASSFRGNYEQYF
CDR3 length: 13; clone size: -; D gene: -; V gene: TRBV5-1; J gene: TRBJ1-1; CDR3 DNA: TGCGCCAGCAGCTCCCAGGGTGACACTGAAGCTTTCTTT; CDR3 protein: CASSSQGDTEAFF
CDR3 length: 14; clone size: -; D gene: -; V gene: TRBV19; J gene: TRBJ1-1; CDR3 DNA: TGTGCCAGCAACACCGGGAAAAAAAACACTGAAGCTTTCTTT; CDR3 protein: CASNTGKKNTEAFF
CDR3 length: 12; clone size: -; D gene: -; V gene: TRBV3-1/TRBV3-2; J gene: TRBJ2-5; CDR3 DNA: TGTGCCAGCAGCCGACACGGGGAGACCCAGTACTTC; CDR3 protein: CASSRHGETQYF
CDR3 length: 13; clone size: -; D gene: -; V gene: TRBV24-1; J gene: TRBJ2-1; CDR3 DNA: TGTGCCACCAGTGGACGCACGCACAATGAGCAGTTCTTC; CDR3 protein: CATSGRTHNEQFF
CDR3 length: 13; clone size: -; D gene: -; V gene: TRBV30; J gene: TRBJ2-7; CDR3 DNA: TGTGCCTGGAGCTCCCAGGAGTACTACGAGCAGTACTTC; CDR3 protein: CAWSSQEYYEQYF
CDR3 length: 14; clone size: -; D gene: -; V gene: TRBV5-4; J gene: TRBJ1-1; CDR3 DNA: TGTGCCAGCAGCTTCCCGGCGACGAACACTGAAGCTTTCTTT; CDR3 protein: CASSFPATNTEAFF
CDR3 length: 12; clone size: -; D gene: -; V gene: TRBV30; J gene: TRBJ1-2; CDR3 DNA: TGTGCCTGGAGTCCACGACACTATGGCTACACCTTC; CDR3 protein: CAWSPRHYGYTF
CDR3 length: 13; clone size: -; D gene: -; V gene: TRBV29-1; J gene: TRBJ2-2; CDR3 DNA: TGCAGCATCAGAAAACAGGGAACCGGGGAGCTGTTTTTT; CDR3 protein: CSIRKQGTGELFF
CDR3 length: 13; clone size: -; D gene: -; V gene: TRBV29-1; J gene: TRBJ1-1; CDR3 DNA: TGCAGCGGTCAGAGGGCGGAGAACACTGAAGCTTTCTTT; CDR3 protein: CSGQRAENTEAFF